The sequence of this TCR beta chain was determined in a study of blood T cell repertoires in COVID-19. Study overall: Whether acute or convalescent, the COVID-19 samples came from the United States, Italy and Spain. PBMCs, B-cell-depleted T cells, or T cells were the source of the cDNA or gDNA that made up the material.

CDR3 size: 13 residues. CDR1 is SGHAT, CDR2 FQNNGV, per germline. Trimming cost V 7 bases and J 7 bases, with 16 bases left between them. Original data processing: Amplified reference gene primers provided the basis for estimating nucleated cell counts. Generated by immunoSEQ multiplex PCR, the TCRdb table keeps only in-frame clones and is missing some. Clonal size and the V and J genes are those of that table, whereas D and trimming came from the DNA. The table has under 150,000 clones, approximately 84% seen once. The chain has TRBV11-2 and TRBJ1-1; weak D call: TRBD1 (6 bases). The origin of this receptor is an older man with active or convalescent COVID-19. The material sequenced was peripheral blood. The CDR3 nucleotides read TGTGCCAGCACTCCTGGGGGGGCGTTTGAAGCTTTCTTT. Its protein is CASTPGGAFEAFF.